The rows below give T cell receptor beta chains drawn from one sample of a study of cytomegalovirus exposure and HLA in healthy donors. Profiled with immunoSEQ multiplex PCR; TCRdb holds only in-frame clones, not every one. The top ten hold 11% to 15% of the sample, which has 150,000 to 200,000 clones, 75% to 80% seen once. Sequences were obtained from PBMCs. These receptors were collected from a man over 45 in good health and CMV-seropositive. Each CDR3 is given with its conserved first and last residue. The D gene is left open where the match is weak. The size of a clone is reported for some rows only, either as once, few or many, or as a class for expanded clones.

TRBD1,TRBV28,TRBJ1-2,-,CASSRPTGTAYGYTF,TGTGCCAGCAGTCGCCCCACGGGGACAGCCTATGGCTACACCTTC
-,TRBV5-5,TRBJ2-2,few,CASSQAGGTGELFF,TGTGCCAGCAGCCAAGCCGGGGGCACCGGGGAGCTGTTTTTT
-,TRBV10-1,TRBJ1-5,-,CASSVTGSNQPQHF,TGCGCCAGCAGTGTAACGGGTTCCAATCAGCCCCAGCATTTT
-,TRBV5-5,TRBJ2-1,few,CASSLEFGGGYEQFF,TGTGCCAGCAGCTTGGAGTTTGGGGGCGGCTATGAGCAGTTCTTC
TRBD1,TRBV27,TRBJ1-5,-,CASSSGGASQPQHF,TGTGCCAGCAGTTCAGGGGGCGCATCTCAGCCCCAGCATTTT
TRBD2,TRBV7-2,TRBJ2-1,-,CASRQGGGANNEQFF,TGTGCCAGCAGACAGGGCGGGGGGGCAAACAATGAGCAGTTCTTC
-,TRBV28,TRBJ2-7,-,CASTSVGAEQYF,TGTGCCAGCACCTCAGTGGGGGCCGAGCAGTACTTC
TRBD2,TRBV2,TRBJ2-3,-,CASSTLAGGLDTQYF,TGTGCCAGCAGCACACTAGCGGGGGGGCTCGATACGCAGTATTTT
-,TRBV6-5,TRBJ2-1,once,CASRVAVYYNEQFF,TGTGCCAGCCGGGTCGCGGTATACTACAATGAGCAGTTCTTC
TRBD2,TRBV4-1,TRBJ2-3,-,CASSRGTSGTPSTDTQYF,TGCGCCAGCAGCCGAGGGACTAGCGGGACCCCTAGCACAGATACGCAGTATTTT
TRBD2,TRBV10-1,TRBJ2-2,-,CASSPGLAANTGELFF,TGCGCCAGCAGTCCCGGACTAGCCGCGAACACCGGGGAGCTGTTTTTT
-,TRBV5-5,TRBJ1-1,-,CASSSNFGQPNTEAFF,TGTGCCAGCAGCTCCAACTTCGGACAGCCTAACACTGAAGCTTTCTTT
-,TRBV6-1,TRBJ1-5,once,CARGGYSNQPQHF,TGTGCCCGCGGGGGTTATAGCAATCAGCCCCAGCATTTT
TRBD1,TRBV2,TRBJ1-2,-,CASSEGDRGRRSYGYTF,TGTGCCAGCAGTGAGGGGGACAGGGGGAGGCGAAGCTATGGCTACACCTTC
TRBD1,TRBV7-2,TRBJ2-7,-,CASSSAGTVVSTEQYF,TGTGCCAGCAGCTCAGCCGGGACAGTTGTGAGCACCGAGCAGTACTTC
-,TRBV19,TRBJ1-5,once,CASRTGSESQPQHF,TGTGCCAGTAGAACAGGGTCCGAAAGTCAGCCCCAGCATTTT
-,TRBV5-1,TRBJ2-5,-,CASRPAGQQETQYF,TGCGCCAGCAGGCCTGCAGGACAGCAAGAGACCCAGTACTTC
TRBD1,TRBV7-2,TRBJ2-3,-,CASSLRGTGATDTQYF,TGTGCCAGCAGCTTAAGGGGGACAGGGGCGACAGATACGCAGTATTTT